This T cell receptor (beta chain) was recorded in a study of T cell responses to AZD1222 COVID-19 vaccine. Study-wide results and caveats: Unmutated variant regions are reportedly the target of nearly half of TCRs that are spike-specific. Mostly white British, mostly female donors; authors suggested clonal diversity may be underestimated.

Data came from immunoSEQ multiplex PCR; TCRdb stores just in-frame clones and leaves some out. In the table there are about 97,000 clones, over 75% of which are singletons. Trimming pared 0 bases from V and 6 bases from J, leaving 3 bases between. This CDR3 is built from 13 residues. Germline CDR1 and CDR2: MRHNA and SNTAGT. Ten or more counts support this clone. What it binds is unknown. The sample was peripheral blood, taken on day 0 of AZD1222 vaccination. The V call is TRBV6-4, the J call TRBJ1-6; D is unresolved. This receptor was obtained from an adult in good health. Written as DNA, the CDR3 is TGTGCCAGCAGTGACTCGTTTAATTCACCCCTCCACTTT. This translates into CASSDSFNSPLHF.